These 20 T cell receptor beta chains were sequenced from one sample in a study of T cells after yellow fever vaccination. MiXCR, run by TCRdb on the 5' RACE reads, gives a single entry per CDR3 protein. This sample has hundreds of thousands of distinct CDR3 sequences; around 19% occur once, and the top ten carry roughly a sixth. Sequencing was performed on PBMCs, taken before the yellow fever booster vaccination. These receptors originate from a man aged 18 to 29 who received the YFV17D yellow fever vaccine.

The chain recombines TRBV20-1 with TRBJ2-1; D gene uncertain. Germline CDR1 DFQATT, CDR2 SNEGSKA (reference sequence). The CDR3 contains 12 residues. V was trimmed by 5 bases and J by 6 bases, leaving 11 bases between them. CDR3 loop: CSAYRRINEQFF. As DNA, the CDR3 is TGCAGTGCTTATCGGCGGATCAATGAGCAGTTCTTC.

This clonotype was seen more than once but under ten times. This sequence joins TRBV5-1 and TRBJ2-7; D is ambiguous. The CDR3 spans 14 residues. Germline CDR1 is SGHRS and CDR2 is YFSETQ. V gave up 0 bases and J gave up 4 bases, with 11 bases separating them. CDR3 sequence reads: CASSLAVQKYEQYF. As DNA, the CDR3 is TGCGCCAGCAGCTTGGCCGTCCAGAAATACGAGCAGTACTTC.

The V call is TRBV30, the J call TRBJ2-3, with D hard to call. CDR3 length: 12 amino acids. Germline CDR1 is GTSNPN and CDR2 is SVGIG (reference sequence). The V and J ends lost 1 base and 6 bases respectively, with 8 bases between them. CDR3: CAWSAGGDTQYF. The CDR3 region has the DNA TGTGCCTGGAGTGCTGGCGGTGATACGCAGTATTTT.

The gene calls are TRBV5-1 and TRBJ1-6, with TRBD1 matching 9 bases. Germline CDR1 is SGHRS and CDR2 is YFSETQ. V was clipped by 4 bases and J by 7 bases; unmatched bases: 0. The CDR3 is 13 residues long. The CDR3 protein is CASSTGGNSPLHF. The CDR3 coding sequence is TGCGCCAGCAGCACAGGGGGCAATTCACCCCTCCACTTT.

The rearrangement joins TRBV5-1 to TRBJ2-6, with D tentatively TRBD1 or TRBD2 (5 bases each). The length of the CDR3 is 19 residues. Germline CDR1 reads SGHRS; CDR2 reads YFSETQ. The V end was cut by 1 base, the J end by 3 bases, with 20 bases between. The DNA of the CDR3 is TGCGCCAGCAGCTTGCGTTCAGGGACCGCCGGGAATGGGGCCAACGTCCTGACTTTC. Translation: CASSLRSGTAGNGANVLTF.

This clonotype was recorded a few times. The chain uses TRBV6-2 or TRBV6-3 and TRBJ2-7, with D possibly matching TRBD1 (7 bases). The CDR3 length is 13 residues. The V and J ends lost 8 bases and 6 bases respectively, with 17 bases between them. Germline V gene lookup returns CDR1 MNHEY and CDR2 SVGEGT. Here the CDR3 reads CASAQGGRIEQYV. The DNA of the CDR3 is TGTGCCAGCGCTCAGGGGGGAAGGATCGAGCAGTACGTC.

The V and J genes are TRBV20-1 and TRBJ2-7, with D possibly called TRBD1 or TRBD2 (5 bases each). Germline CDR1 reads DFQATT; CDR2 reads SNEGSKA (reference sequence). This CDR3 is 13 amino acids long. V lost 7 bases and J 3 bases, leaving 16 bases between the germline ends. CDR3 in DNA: TGCAGTGGCCATACCGGGACGGGCTACGAGCAGTACTTC. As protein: CSGHTGTGYEQYF.

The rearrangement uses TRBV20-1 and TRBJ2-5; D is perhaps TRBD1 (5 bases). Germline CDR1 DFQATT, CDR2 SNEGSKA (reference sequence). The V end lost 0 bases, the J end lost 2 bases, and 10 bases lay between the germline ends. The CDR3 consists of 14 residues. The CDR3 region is CSARDHQGQETQYF. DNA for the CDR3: TGCAGTGCTAGAGATCATCAGGGACAAGAGACCCAGTACTTC.

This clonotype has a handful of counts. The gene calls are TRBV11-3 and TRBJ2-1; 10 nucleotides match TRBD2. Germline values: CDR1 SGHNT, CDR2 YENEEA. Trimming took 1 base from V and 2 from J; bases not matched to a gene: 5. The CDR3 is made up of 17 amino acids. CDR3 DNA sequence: TGTGCCAGCAGCTTAGGGGCCCTAGCGGGGGCCTACAATGAGCAGTTCTTC. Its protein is CASSLGALAGAYNEQFF.

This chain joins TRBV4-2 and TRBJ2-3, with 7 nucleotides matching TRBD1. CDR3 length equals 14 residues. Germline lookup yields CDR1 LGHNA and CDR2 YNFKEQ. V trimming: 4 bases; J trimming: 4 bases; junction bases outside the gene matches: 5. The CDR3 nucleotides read TGTGCCAGCAGCCCAGGACAGGCTGCAGATACGCAGTATTTT. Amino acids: CASSPGQAADTQYF.

The CDR3 is CASSLAQGGQPQHF. CDR3 nucleotide sequence: TGTGCCAGCAGCTTGGCACAGGGAGGTCAGCCCCAGCATTTT. The chain carries TRBV5-5 and TRBJ1-5; maybe TRBD1 (6 bases). This CDR3 has 14 residues. The V gene lost 0 bases and the J gene lost 6 bases, with 10 bases spanning the gap. In germline, CDR1 is SGHKS, CDR2 YYEKEE (reference sequence).

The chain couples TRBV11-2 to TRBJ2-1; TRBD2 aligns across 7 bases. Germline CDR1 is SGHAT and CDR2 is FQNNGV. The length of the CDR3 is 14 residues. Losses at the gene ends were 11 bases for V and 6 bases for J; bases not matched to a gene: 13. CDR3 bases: TGTGCCGGGACTACGAGAGCCCTGGGCAATGAGCAGTTCTTC. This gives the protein CAGTTRALGNEQFF.

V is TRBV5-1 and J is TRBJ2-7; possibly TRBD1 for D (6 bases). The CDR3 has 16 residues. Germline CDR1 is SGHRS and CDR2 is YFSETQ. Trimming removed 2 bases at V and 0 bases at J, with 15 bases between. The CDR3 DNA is TGCGCCAGCAGCTTCGGGACACCTTCTATCTCCTACGAGCAGTACTTC. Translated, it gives CASSFGTPSISYEQYF.

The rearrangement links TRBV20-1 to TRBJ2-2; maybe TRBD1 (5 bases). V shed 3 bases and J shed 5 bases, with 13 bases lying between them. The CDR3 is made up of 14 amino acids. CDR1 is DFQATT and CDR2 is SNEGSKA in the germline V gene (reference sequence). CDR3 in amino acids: CSARGLGGTGELFF. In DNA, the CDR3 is TGCAGTGCTAGGGGGCTAGGTGGGACCGGGGAGCTGTTTTTT.

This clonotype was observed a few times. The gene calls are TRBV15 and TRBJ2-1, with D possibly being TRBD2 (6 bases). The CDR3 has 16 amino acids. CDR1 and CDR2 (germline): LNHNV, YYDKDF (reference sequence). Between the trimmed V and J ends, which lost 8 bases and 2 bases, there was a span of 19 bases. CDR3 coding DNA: TGTGCCACCGCTTTGGTCCGGGGGTATCCCTACAATGAGCAGTTCTTC. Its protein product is CATALVRGYPYNEQFF.

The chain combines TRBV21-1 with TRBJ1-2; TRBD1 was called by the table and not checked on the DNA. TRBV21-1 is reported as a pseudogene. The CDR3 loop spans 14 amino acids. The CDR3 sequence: CASTPPGQIYGYTF. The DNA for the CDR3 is TGTGCCAGCACTCCACCGGGACAGATCTATGGCTACACCTTC.

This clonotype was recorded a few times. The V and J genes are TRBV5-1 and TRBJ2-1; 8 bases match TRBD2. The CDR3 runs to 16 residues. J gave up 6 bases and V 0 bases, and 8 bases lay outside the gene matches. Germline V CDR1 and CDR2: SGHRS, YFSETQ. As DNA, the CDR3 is TGCGCCAGCAGCTTGGTCCCCCAGCGGGGGAGCAATGAGCAGTTCTTC. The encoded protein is CASSLVPQRGSNEQFF.

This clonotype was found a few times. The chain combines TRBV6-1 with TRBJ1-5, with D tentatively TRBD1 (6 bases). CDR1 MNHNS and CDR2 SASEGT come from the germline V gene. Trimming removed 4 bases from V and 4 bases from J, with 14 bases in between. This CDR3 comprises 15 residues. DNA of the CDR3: TGTGCCAGCAGTGGCCGGGACACTCGGAATCAGCCCCAGCATTTT. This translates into CASSGRDTRNQPQHF.

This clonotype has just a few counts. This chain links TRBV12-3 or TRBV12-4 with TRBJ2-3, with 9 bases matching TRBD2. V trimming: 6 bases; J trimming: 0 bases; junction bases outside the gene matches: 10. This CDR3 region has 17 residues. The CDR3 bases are TGTGCCAGCAGCCCTCACCTAGCGGGACCTAGCACAGATACGCAGTATTTT. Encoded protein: CASSPHLAGPSTDTQYF.

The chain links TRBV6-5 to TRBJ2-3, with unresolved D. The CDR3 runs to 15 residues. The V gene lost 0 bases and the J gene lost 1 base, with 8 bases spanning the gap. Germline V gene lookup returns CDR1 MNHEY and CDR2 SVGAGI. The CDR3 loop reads CASSYSAPRTDTQYF. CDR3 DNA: TGTGCCAGCAGTTACTCGGCCCCCCGCACAGATACGCAGTATTTT.